The rows below give T cell receptor beta chains drawn from one sample of a study of T cell responses to AZD1222 COVID-19 vaccine. Data came from immunoSEQ multiplex PCR; TCRdb stores just in-frame clones and leaves some out. The sample includes 130,000 or so clones, 86% of them seen just once. This material consisted of peripheral blood, taken on day 0 of AZD1222 vaccination. The receptor source for this set is an adult in good health. Each CDR3 is given with its conserved first and last residue.

V gene: TRBV27; CDR3 protein: CASRRSGANVLTF
V gene: TRBV5-8; CDR3 protein: CASSYGTGGLGLFF
V gene: TRBV18; CDR3 protein: CASSPMDRDTEAFF
V gene: TRBV5-1; CDR3 protein: CASSLGPSGNTIYF
V gene: TRBV27; CDR3 protein: CASSQGGGQETQYF
V gene: TRBV29-1; CDR3 protein: CSVEDGEQGYEQYF
V gene: TRBV28; CDR3 protein: CASTGQYNSPLHF
V gene: TRBV5-6; CDR3 protein: CASSHRQGATNYGYTF
V gene: TRBV3-1/TRBV3-2; CDR3 protein: CASSQDIVSSYNSPLHF
V gene: TRBV7-9; CDR3 protein: CASSSDRGNHEQYF
V gene: TRBV19; CDR3 protein: CASSTDRVGTDTQYF
V gene: TRBV25-1; CDR3 protein: CASKPRDRGHNYGYTF
V gene: TRBV5-4; CDR3 protein: CASSRRAGGEVYGYTF